The 10 T cell receptor beta chains below come from one sample, sequenced in a study of cytomegalovirus exposure and HLA in healthy donors. The study ran its PCR with 60 Vbeta and 13 Jbeta primers. The method was immunoSEQ multiplex PCR; TCRdb's version includes in-frame clones alone and lacks a portion of them. Among 150,000 to 200,000 clones listed, 75% to 80% were seen once. Sample: PBMCs. The receptors derive from a man aged 40-49 years in good health and CMV-seropositive.

Regarding this clone: This specimen includes other DNA sequences encoding the same CDR3. The chain links TRBV5-1 to TRBJ2-3; TRBD2 matches at 7 bases. The CDR3 is made up of 14 amino acids. CDR1 is SGHRS, CDR2 YFSETQ, per germline. Losses at the gene ends were 7 bases for V and 1 base for J; bases not matched to a gene: 6. CDR3 DNA sequence: TGCGCCAGCTCCTCCCTAGCGGGCACAGATACGCAGTATTTT. This sequence encodes CASSSLAGTDTQYF.

Details on this clone: Different DNA sequences within this sample yield the same CDR3. The chain's CDR3 is CASSLGPGSYNEQFF. CDR3 DNA sequence: TGCGCCAGCAGCTTGGGTCCGGGCTCCTACAATGAGCAGTTCTTC. This rearrangement joins TRBV5-1 to TRBJ2-1; D uncertain. The germline gives CDR1 SGHRS, CDR2 YFSETQ. There are 15 residues in the CDR3. The V end lost 0 bases, the J end lost 0 bases, and 7 bases lay between the germline ends.

This clone was detected once. The sample carries other DNA sequences with the same CDR3. The rearrangement joins TRBV6-5 to TRBJ2-7; the match to TRBD2 covers 12 bases. The CDR3 length is 15 residues. With V trimmed by 5 bases and J by 0 bases, 2 bases remained unmatched. Germline V gives CDR1 MNHEY, CDR2 SVGAGI. CDR3 loop: CASSLAGGSSYEQYF. Here the CDR3 DNA reads TGTGCCAGCAGTCTAGCGGGAGGGTCCTCCTACGAGCAGTACTTC.

This clone turned up a few times. This chain joins TRBV27 and TRBJ2-1, with D perhaps TRBD2 (5 bases). Germline V gene data show CDR1 as MNHEY and CDR2 as SMNVEV (reference sequence). The V end was cut by 5 bases, the J end by 2 bases, with 13 bases between. The length of the CDR3 is 15 residues. DNA of the CDR3: TGTGCCAGCAGTCCTAAGCGGTTCCCCTACAATGAGCAGTTCTTC. The encoded protein is CASSPKRFPYNEQFF.

The chain combines TRBV7-9 with TRBJ1-2; D not resolved. V shed 5 bases and J shed 7 bases, with 11 bases lying between them. The CDR3 is made up of 12 amino acids. Looked up from germline, CDR1 is SEHNR and CDR2 is FQNEAQ (reference sequence). The CDR3 spells CASSPEVRGYTF. The CDR3 DNA reads as TGTGCCAGCAGCCCAGAGGTCCGTGGCTACACCTTC. The full variable domain, in which reference TRBV7-9 and TRBJ1-2 provide the parts outside the CDR3, is DTGVSQNPRHKITKRGQNVTFRCDPISEHNRLYWYRQTLGQGPEFLTYFQNEAQLEKSRLLSDRFSAERPKGSFSTLEIQRTEQGDSAMYLCASSPEVRGYTFGSGTRLTVV.

The chain joins TRBV10-3 to TRBJ2-7; 7 nucleotides align to TRBD1. Germline loops: CDR1 ENHRY, CDR2 SYGVKD. The CDR3 consists of 13 residues. V gave up 6 bases and J gave up 2 bases; unmatched junction bases: 4. The CDR3 sequence: CAIRGQDTYEQYF. For the CDR3, the DNA is TGTGCCATCAGAGGACAGGACACCTACGAGCAGTACTTC.

This chain connects TRBV7-6 to TRBJ2-7; TRBD2 matches 7 bases. This CDR3 comprises 14 residues. Per germline, CDR1 SGHVS and CDR2 FNYEAQ. Trimming removed 5 bases from V and 2 bases from J; junction bases left unmatched: 6. CDR3 DNA: TGTGCCAGCAGCATAGAGCGGGGCCCCTACGAGCAGTACTTC. Translated: CASSIERGPYEQYF.

This clone was picked up a small number of times. CDR3 in DNA: TGTGCCAGCAGTTTCCAGGGGGGTTACTACGAGCAGTACTTC. Protein: CASSFQGGYYEQYF. The chain couples TRBV28 to TRBJ2-7, with TRBD1 as a possible D gene (7 bases). The CDR3 runs 14 residues. The germline V gene has CDR1 MDHEN and CDR2 SYDVKM. Trimming removed 3 bases from V and 3 bases from J, with 12 bases in between.

This clone came up a few times. The CDR3 spells CASSAGGYEQYF. The CDR3 DNA sequence: TGCGCCAGCAGCGCGGGGGGCTACGAGCAGTACTTC. The chain carries TRBV5-1 and TRBJ2-7; 8 bases fit TRBD2. The CDR3 runs 12 residues. From germline, CDR1 is SGHRS and CDR2 YFSETQ. J was trimmed by 3 bases and V by 4 bases; bases with no gene match: 0.

This clone was seen a single time. The chain has TRBV10-3 and TRBJ2-2, with D tentatively TRBD1 (5 bases). The CDR3 is made up of 11 amino acids. V was clipped by 11 bases and J by 3 bases, with 7 bases between them. Germline V gene data show CDR1 as ENHRY and CDR2 as SYGVKD. The CDR3 DNA sequence: TGTGCCGGCAGGGACACCGGGGAGCTGTTTTTT. Residues: CAGRDTGELFF.